This entry features one T cell receptor beta chain sequence. This record belongs to a study of blood T cell repertoires in COVID-19. The protocol was immunoSEQ multiplex PCR, while the TCRdb copy is restricted to in-frame clones and leaves out a portion. This sample carries tens of thousands of clones, 75% to 90% of them seen once, and the ten largest clones take over 9.5%. The sequencing input was peripheral blood. This sequence originates from a human donor in a cohort sampled during active COVID-19.

CDR3 protein: CASSQDLGLNYGYTF. The CDR3 nucleotides are TGTGCCAGCAGCCAAGATTTGGGGCTGAACTATGGCTACACCTTC. The chain employs TRBV4-2 and TRBJ1-2; weak D call: TRBD1 (5 bases). CDR3 size: 15 residues. Per the germline V gene, CDR1 is LGHNA and CDR2 is YNFKEQ. V shed 0 bases and J shed 2 bases, with 10 bases lying between them.